These T cell receptor beta chains were read from a single sample in a study of shared clonotypes between healthy human individuals. Assay: immunoSEQ multiplex PCR; the TCRdb copy retains only in-frame clones and omits some. The sample lists 1.5 million to 1.9 million clones; nearly 99% were seen once. The sample was naive CD4+ T cells sorted from blood. These receptors were collected from a man in his thirties or forties in good health. Each CDR3 is given with its conserved first and last residue. A D gene is named only where the DNA matches it firmly.

TRBJ2-5	15	TRBV18	.	TGTGCCAGCTCACCAAGTTCGCAGGGCCAAGAGACCCAGTACTTC	CASSPSSQGQETQYF
TRBJ2-1	16	TRBV2	TRBD2	TGTGCCAGCAGCTTACTAGCGGGAGCTTCCTACAATGAGCAGTTCTTC	CASSLLAGASYNEQFF
TRBJ1-1	14	TRBV18	TRBD1	TGTGCCAGCTCACCAACGGACAGGGACACTGAAGCTTTCTTT	CASSPTDRDTEAFF
TRBJ2-7	18	TRBV7-9	TRBD2	TGTGCCAGCAGCTTACGGGTAAGCGAGACTAGCGGTCTCGACGAGCAGTACTTC	CASSLRVSETSGLDEQYF
TRBJ2-2	16	TRBV30	.	TGTGCCTGGAGTGTAGCGTGGCAGGGTACCACCGGGGAGCTGTTTTTT	CAWSVAWQGTTGELFF
TRBJ2-1	14	TRBV5-1	.	TGCGCCAGCAGCTTGAGGGATACCTACAATGAGCAGTTCTTC	CASSLRDTYNEQFF
TRBJ2-7	13	TRBV7-3	.	TGTGCCAGCAGCTTATGGGGACTGGGAGAGCAGTACTTC	CASSLWGLGEQYF
TRBJ1-4	16	TRBV19	.	TGTGCCAGTAGCCGGACGGCGTCTGCAACTAATGAAAAACTGTTTTTT	CASSRTASATNEKLFF
TRBJ2-1	13	TRBV7-6	.	TGTGCCAGCAGCGCCGAAGTAGGCAATGAGCAGTTCTTC	CASSAEVGNEQFF
TRBJ2-1	12	TRBV6-5	TRBD2	TGTGCCAGCAGTAACAAAGCGGGGGAGCAGTTCTTC	CASSNKAGEQFF
TRBJ1-5	14	TRBV9	.	TGTGCCAGCAGCGTAGATCAGGGCCGAGAGCCCCAGCATTTT	CASSVDQGREPQHF
TRBJ2-7	16	TRBV28	.	TGTGCCAGCAGTTTATATCCGGGCAGATTCTCCTACGAGCAGTACTTC	CASSLYPGRFSYEQYF
TRBJ2-7	15	TRBV6-1	TRBD2	TGTGCCAGCAGTGAGACTAGCGGGAGTATCTACGAGCAGTACTTC	CASSETSGSIYEQYF
TRBJ2-1	13	TRBV2	.	TGTGCCAGCAGAGACGGGACCTACAATGAGCAGTTCTTC	CASRDGTYNEQFF
TRBJ2-3	16	TRBV5-1	TRBD2	TGCGCCAGCAGCTTGGCCGGTAGCGGGAGGGCAGATACGCAGTATTTT	CASSLAGSGRADTQYF
TRBJ2-3	15	TRBV6-5	TRBD1	TGTGCCAGCAGCCAGGACAGGGGTCGTCCAGATACGCAGTATTTT	CASSQDRGRPDTQYF